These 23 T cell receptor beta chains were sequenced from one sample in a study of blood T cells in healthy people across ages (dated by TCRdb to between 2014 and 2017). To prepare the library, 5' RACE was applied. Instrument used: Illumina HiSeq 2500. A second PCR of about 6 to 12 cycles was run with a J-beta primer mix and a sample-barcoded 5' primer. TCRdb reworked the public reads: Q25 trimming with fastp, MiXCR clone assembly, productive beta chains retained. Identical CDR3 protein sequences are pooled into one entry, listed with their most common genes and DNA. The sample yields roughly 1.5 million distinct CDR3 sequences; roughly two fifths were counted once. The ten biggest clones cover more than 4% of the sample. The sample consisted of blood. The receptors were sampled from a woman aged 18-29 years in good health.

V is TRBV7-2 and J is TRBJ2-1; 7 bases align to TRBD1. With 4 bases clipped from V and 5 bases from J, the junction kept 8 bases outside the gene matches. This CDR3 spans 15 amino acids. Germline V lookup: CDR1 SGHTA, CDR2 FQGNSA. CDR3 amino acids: CASSSGQSPNNEQFF. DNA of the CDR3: TGTGCCAGCAGCTCGGGACAGTCGCCTAACAATGAGCAGTTCTTC.

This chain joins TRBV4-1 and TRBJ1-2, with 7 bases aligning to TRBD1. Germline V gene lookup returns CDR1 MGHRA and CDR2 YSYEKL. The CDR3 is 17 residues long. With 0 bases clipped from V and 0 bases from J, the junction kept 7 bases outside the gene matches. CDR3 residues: CASSQDPTGLTNYGYTF. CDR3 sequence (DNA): TGCGCCAGCAGCCAAGATCCGACAGGGCTTACTAACTATGGCTACACCTTC.

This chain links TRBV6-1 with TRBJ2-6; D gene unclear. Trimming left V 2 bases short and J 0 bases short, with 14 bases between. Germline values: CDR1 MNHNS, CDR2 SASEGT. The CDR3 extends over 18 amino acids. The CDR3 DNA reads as TGTGCCAGCAGTGAACTGGGAAGGTGGGGCTCTGGGGCCAACGTCCTGACTTTC. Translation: CASSELGRWGSGANVLTF.

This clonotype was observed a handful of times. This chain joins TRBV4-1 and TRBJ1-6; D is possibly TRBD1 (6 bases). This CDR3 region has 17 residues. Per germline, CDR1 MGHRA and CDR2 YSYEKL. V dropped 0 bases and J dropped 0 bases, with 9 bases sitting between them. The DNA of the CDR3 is TGCGCCAGCAGCCAAGATCGAGGGGGCTCCTATAATTCACCCCTCCACTTT. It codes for CASSQDRGGSYNSPLHF.

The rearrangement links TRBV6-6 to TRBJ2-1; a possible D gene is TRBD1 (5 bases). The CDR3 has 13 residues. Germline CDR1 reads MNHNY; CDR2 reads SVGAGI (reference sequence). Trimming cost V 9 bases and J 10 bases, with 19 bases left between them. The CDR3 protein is CASFDGAGNEQFF. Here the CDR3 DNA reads TGTGCCAGTTTCGACGGAGCAGGGAACGAGCAGTTCTTC.

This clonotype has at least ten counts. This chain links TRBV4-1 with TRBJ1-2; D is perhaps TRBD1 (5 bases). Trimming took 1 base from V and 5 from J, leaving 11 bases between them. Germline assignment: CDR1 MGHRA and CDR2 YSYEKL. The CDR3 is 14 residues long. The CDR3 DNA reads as TGCGCCAGCAGCCAAGGCCCAGGGCCTTATGGCTACACCTTC. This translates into CASSQGPGPYGYTF.

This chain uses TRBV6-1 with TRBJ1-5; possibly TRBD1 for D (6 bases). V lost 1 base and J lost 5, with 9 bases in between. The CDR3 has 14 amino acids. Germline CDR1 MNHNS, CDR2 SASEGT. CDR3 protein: CASSEVRGHQPQHF. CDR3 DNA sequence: TGTGCCAGCAGTGAAGTCAGGGGACATCAGCCCCAGCATTTT.

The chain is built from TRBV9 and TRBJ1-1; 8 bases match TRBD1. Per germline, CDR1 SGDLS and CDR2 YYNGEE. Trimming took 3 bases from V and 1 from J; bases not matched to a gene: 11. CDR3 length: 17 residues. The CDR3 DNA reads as TGTGCCAGCAGCGCAGGACAGGGTCGCGACTCGAACACTGAAGCTTTCTTT. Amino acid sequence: CASSAGQGRDSNTEAFF.

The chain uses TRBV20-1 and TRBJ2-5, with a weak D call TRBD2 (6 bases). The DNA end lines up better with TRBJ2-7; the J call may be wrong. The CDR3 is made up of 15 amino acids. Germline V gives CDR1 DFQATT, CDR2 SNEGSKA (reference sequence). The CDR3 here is CSAISQGGNPYEQYF. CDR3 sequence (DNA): TGCAGTGCTATATCCCAGGGAGGAAACCCCTACGAGCAGTACTTC.

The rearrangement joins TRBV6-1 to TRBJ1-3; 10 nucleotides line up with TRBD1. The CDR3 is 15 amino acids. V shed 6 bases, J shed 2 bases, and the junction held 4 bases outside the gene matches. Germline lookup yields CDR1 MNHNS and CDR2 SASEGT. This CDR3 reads CASSTGTGAGNTIYF. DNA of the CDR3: TGTGCCAGCAGCACCGGGACAGGGGCTGGAAACACCATATATTTT.

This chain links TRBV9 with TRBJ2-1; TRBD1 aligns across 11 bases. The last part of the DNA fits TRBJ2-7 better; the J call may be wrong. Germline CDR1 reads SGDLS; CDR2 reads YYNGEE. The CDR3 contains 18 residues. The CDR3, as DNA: TGTGCCAGCAGCGTAGGGGGGCGGGACAGGGGGTCCTACAATGAGCAGTACTTC. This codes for CASSVGGRDRGSYNEQYF.

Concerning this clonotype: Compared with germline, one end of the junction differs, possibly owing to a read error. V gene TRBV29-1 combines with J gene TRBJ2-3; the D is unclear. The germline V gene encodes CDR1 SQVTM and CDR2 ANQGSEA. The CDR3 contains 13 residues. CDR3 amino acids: CSVVGGVADAQYF. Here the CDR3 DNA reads TGCAGCGTTGTCGGCGGTGTCGCAGATGCGCAGTATTTT.

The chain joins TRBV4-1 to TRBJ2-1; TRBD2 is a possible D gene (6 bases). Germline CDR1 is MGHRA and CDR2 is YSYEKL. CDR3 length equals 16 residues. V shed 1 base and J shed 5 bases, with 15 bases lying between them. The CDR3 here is CASSQAGLPSNNEQFF. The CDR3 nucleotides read TGCGCCAGCAGCCAAGCGGGACTCCCGTCCAACAATGAGCAGTTCTTC.

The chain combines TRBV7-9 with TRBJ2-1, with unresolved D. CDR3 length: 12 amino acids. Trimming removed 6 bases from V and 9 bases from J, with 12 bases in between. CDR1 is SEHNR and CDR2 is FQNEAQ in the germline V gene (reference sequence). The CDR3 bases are TGTGCCAGCAGTCAGGACCCCGGTGAGCAGTTCTTC. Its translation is CASSQDPGEQFF.

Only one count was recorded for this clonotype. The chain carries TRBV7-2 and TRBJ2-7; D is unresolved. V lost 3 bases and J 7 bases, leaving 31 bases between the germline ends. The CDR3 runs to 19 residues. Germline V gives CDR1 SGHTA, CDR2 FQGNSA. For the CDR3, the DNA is TGTGCCAGCAGCTTCATCCCCCAGGAGCGCGTCTGGCCCTACAATGAGCAGTACTTC. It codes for CASSFIPQERVWPYNEQYF.

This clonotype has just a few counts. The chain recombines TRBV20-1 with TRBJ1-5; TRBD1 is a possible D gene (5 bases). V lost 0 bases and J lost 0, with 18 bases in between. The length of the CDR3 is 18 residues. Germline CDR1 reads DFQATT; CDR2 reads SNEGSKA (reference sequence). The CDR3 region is CSAREPGRKRNSNQPQHF. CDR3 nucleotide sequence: TGCAGTGCTAGAGAACCAGGGCGAAAAAGGAATAGCAATCAGCCCCAGCATTTT.

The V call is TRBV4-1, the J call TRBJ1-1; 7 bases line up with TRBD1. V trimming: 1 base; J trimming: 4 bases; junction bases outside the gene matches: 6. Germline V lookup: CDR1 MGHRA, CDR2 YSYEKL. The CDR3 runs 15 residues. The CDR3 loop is CASSQGPPGGTEAFF. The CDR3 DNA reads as TGCGCCAGCAGCCAAGGCCCCCCAGGGGGCACTGAAGCTTTCTTT.

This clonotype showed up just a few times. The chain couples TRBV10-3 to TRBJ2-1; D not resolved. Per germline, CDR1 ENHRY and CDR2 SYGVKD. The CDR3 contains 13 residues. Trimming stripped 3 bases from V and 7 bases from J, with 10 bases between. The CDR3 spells CAISDPWGNEQFF. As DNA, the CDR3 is TGTGCCATCAGTGACCCGTGGGGAAATGAGCAGTTCTTC.

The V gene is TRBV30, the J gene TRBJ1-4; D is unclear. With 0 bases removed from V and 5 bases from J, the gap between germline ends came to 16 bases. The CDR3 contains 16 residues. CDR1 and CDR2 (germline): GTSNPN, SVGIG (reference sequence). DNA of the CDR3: TGTGCCTGGAGTGTGGGGTCGGCGGGAAGGAATGAAAAACTGTTTTTT. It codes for CAWSVGSAGRNEKLFF.

CDR3 in amino acids: CASSWFDTAGTEFF. CDR3 bases: TGTGCCAGCAGTTGGTTTGACACGGCGGGGACGGAGTTCTTC. The rearrangement links TRBV6-2 or TRBV6-3 to TRBJ2-1, with D maybe TRBD2 (6 bases). Per germline, CDR1 MNHEY and CDR2 SVGEGT. The CDR3 spans 14 residues. The ends were cut back, 4 bases at V and 14 bases at J, with 21 bases in the middle.

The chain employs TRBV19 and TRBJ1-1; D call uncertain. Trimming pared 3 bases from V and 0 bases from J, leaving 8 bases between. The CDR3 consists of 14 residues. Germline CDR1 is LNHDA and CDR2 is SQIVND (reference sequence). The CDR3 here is CASSIGSMNTEAFF. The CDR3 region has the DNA TGTGCCAGTAGTATTGGATCCATGAACACTGAAGCTTTCTTT.

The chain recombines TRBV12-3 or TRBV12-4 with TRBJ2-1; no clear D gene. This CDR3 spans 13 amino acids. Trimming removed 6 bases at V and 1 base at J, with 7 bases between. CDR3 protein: CASRPKSYNEQFF. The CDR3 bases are TGTGCCAGCAGACCAAAGTCCTACAATGAGCAGTTCTTC.

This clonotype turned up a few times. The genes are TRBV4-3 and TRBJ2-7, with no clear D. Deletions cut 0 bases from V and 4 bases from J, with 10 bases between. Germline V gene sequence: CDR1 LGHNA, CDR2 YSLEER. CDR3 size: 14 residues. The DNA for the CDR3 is TGCGCCAGCAGCCAAGACCTTCATCTTTACGAGCAGTACTTC. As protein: CASSQDLHLYEQYF.